The sequence of this T cell receptor (beta chain) was determined in a study of T cells in Graves' hyperthyroidism and ophthalmopathy. There are a few counts of this clonotype. The junction departs from the called germline gene at one end, perhaps through a read error. The germline V gene encodes CDR1 SGHVS and CDR2 FNYEAQ. The length of the CDR3 is 14 residues. The CDR3 regions of TCR beta were amplified from RNA transcripts. The HTBI primer set served for first-round RT-PCR of the TCR CDR3. Via MiXCR, TCRdb re-called the multiplex PCR reads, giving one row per CDR3 protein. Among around 420,000 distinct CDR3 sequences listed, less than 20% were seen once.

The source is a woman younger than 35 with Graves' hyperthyroidism. This chain connects TRBV7-6 to TRBJ2-7, with TRBD1 identical over 7 bases. The material sequenced was blood. The chain's CDR3 is CASSPRGLQYEQYF. The CDR3 DNA sequence: TGTGCCAGCAGCCCGAGGGGGCTACAGTACGAACAGTACTTC.